The 17 T cell receptor beta chains given below trace back to one sample, sequenced in a study of T-cell memory formation after mild COVID-19. TCRdb passed the 5' RACE reads through MiXCR, listing each CDR3 protein once. The sample holds 140,000 or so distinct CDR3 sequences, 5.5% to 7% seen once. Sequencing input: PBMCs or a T cell subset sorted from them (not recorded which). The receptors were gathered from an adult woman who had mild COVID-19 (a few samples of this study predate the infection). Cell type and time point are not known.

Many counts were recorded for this clonotype. The chain recombines TRBV24-1 with TRBJ2-5; no reliable D call. CDR3 length: 14 residues. Germline CDR1 reads KGHDR; CDR2 reads SFDVKD. Trimming took 1 base from V and 4 from J, leaving 9 bases between them. The CDR3 loop is CATSDFGSSETQYF. CDR3 coding DNA: TGTGCCACCAGTGATTTTGGCAGCTCAGAGACCCAGTACTTC.

Ten or more counts support this clonotype. This chain uses TRBV29-1 with TRBJ1-1, with unresolved D. The germline V and J ends were trimmed by 7 bases and 0 bases, with 9 bases remaining between them. Germline CDR1 and CDR2: SQVTM and ANQGSEA. CDR3 length: 12 residues. CDR3 in DNA: TGCAGCGGCGAGCTGATGAACACTGAAGCTTTCTTT. This sequence encodes CSGELMNTEAFF.

This clonotype was picked up a small number of times. This rearrangement joins TRBV7-9 to TRBJ2-5; 15 bases agree with TRBD2. V shed 4 bases and J 1 base; nucleotides not matched to a gene: 7. The CDR3 has 18 amino acids. Germline V CDR1 and CDR2: SEHNR, FQNEAQ (reference sequence). CDR3 region: CASSSPGLAGGSQETQYF. CDR3 in DNA: TGTGCCAGCAGCTCCCCGGGACTAGCGGGGGGAAGCCAAGAGACCCAGTACTTC.

This clonotype appeared a few times. The chain carries TRBV7-2 and TRBJ2-7; TRBD2 might be the D (6 bases). With 2 bases removed from V and 2 bases from J, the gap between germline ends came to 16 bases. The CDR3 consists of 16 residues. In germline, CDR1 is SGHTA, CDR2 FQGNSA. CDR3 region: CASSLMVSGYPYEQYF. The CDR3 DNA follows: TGTGCCAGCAGCTTAATGGTTAGCGGTTACCCCTACGAGCAGTACTTC.

This clonotype was detected only a few times. The chain employs TRBV4-1 and TRBJ2-7, with D unresolved. This CDR3 has 12 residues. V was pared by 1 base and J by 7 bases, with 8 bases between. Germline V gene sequence: CDR1 MGHRA, CDR2 YSYEKL. CDR3 sequence (DNA): TGCGCCAGCAGCCAAGTCTTGGGGGAGCAGTACTTC. As protein: CASSQVLGEQYF.

This clonotype has ten or more counts. V is TRBV5-1 and J is TRBJ2-2; D gene ambiguous. This CDR3 has 20 residues. Germline lookup yields CDR1 SGHRS and CDR2 YFSETQ. Trimming stripped 0 bases from V and 0 bases from J, with 21 bases between. CDR3 nucleotides: TGCGCCAGCAGCTTGGTAGTCGGCGCCTCCACGGCCGCGAACACCGGGGAGCTGTTTTTT. Its protein is CASSLVVGASTAANTGELFF.

V and J are TRBV6-1 and TRBJ1-1; D unclear. V lost 8 bases to trimming and J lost 0 bases, with 10 bases between them. The CDR3 sequence is 13 residues long. The germline V gene has CDR1 MNHNS and CDR2 SASEGT. Written as DNA, the CDR3 is TGTGCCAGCGTCCGGGAGGTGAACACTGAAGCTTTCTTT. Translating it yields CASVREVNTEAFF.

This clonotype was found many times. V is TRBV12-3 or TRBV12-4 and J is TRBJ1-4; D remains ambiguous. This CDR3 spans 14 amino acids. V was clipped by 5 bases and J by 5 bases, with 12 bases between them. Here the CDR3 reads CASSVGELNEKLFF. The CDR3 region has the DNA TGTGCCAGCAGTGTCGGGGAGCTAAATGAAAAACTGTTTTTT.

On this clonotype: Since a much larger clone is just one base distant, this may be a read error. This chain links TRBV4-2 with TRBJ2-7, with TRBD1 identical over 11 bases. V lost 4 bases to trimming and J lost 3 bases; unmatched junction nucleotides: 2. This CDR3 region has 14 residues. Germline V gene data show CDR1 as LGHNA and CDR2 as YNFKEQ. The CDR3 nucleotides are TGTGCCAGCAGCCCGGGACAGGGGGACTACGAGCAGTACTTC. This gives the protein CASSPGQGDYEQYF.

This clonotype appeared many times. The CDR3 sequence: CASSPGQGWDTEAFF. For the CDR3, the DNA is TGTGCCAGCAGTCCGGGACAGGGGTGGGACACTGAAGCTTTCTTT. The J gene is TRBJ1-1, the V gene TRBV12-3 or TRBV12-4; 10 nucleotides line up with TRBD1. V dropped 5 bases and J dropped 3; count of bases not matched to a gene: 6. This CDR3 spans 15 amino acids.

This clonotype has more than one count but fewer than ten. The chain joins TRBV24-1 to TRBJ2-1; 7 nucleotides match TRBD2. The CDR3 totals 16 residues. After removal of 6 bases from V and 2 bases from J, the junction contained 9 bases not matched to a gene. CDR1 is KGHDR and CDR2 is SFDVKD in the germline V gene. The CDR3 region is CATSRDAAGTYNEQFF. The CDR3 coding sequence is TGTGCCACCAGTCGAGACGCAGCGGGGACCTACAATGAGCAGTTCTTC.

The chain joins TRBV6-5 to TRBJ2-3; 7 bases map to TRBD1. Germline loops: CDR1 MNHEY, CDR2 SVGAGI. J gave up 1 base and V 6 bases, and 10 bases lay outside the gene matches. The CDR3 covers 16 residues. The CDR3 loop reads CASSLGQRLRTDTQYF. As DNA, the CDR3 is TGTGCCAGCAGCCTGGGACAGCGCCTCCGCACAGATACGCAGTATTTT.

The CDR3 nucleotides are TGTGCCAGCAGCTTTAGGGACAACACAGATACGCAGTATTTT. It is translated as CASSFRDNTDTQYF. The gene calls are TRBV7-6 and TRBJ2-3, with a possible D match to TRBD1 (6 bases). Germline CDR1 and CDR2: SGHVS and FNYEAQ. This CDR3 has 14 residues. Deletions cut 3 bases from V and 2 bases from J, with 9 bases between.

In this sample, this clonotype turned up many times. This chain joins TRBV27 and TRBJ1-5; D is unresolved. The CDR3 runs 14 residues. Per the germline V gene, CDR1 is MNHEY and CDR2 is SMNVEV (reference sequence). The ends were cut back, 6 bases at V and 0 bases at J, with 9 bases in the middle. CDR3 protein: CASRALYSNQPQHF. The CDR3 bases are TGTGCCAGCAGGGCTCTATATAGCAATCAGCCCCAGCATTTT.

This clonotype was detected only a few times. The chain links TRBV20-1 to TRBJ1-1, with a weak D call TRBD1 (5 bases). The CDR3 consists of 13 residues. V gave up 6 bases and J gave up 3 bases, with 14 bases separating them. CDR1 and CDR2 from the germline V gene are DFQATT and SNEGSKA (reference sequence). The DNA of the CDR3 is TGCAGTGCAATCATTGACAGAGACACTGAAGCTTTCTTT. This gives the protein CSAIIDRDTEAFF.

The J gene is TRBJ2-7, the V gene TRBV29-1; D is possibly TRBD1 or TRBD2 (5 bases each). Trimming left V 6 bases short and J 3 bases short, with 12 bases between. CDR3 size: 12 residues. Per germline, CDR1 SQVTM and CDR2 ANQGSEA. The CDR3 sequence is CSVGRRNYEQYF. CDR3 nucleotide sequence: TGCAGCGTGGGACGGAGGAACTACGAGCAGTACTTC.

The chain carries TRBV24-1 and TRBJ2-3; D is perhaps TRBD2 (5 bases). The CDR3 is 16 residues long. V lost 9 bases, J lost 0 bases, and 18 bases lay in between. The germline CDR1 and CDR2 sequences are KGHDR and SFDVKD. The CDR3 is CATPRPPRDSTDTQYF. CDR3 nucleotide sequence: TGTGCCACCCCCAGACCCCCCCGGGATAGCACAGATACGCAGTATTTT.